This T cell receptor (beta chain) derives from a study of OX40 agonist ivuxolimab in advanced cancers. General study points: Some nonresponders also had low normalized T-cell clonal expansion.

Sequenced by immunoSEQ multiplex PCR; TCRdb stores in-frame clones only, minus some. The sample holds some 100,000 clones; 84% are singletons and the top ten take roughly 1.1%. This clone was seen once. What it binds is not known. The CDR3 spans 14 residues. V was clipped by 5 bases and J by 6 bases, with 14 bases between them. Per germline, CDR1 MNHEY and CDR2 SVGAGI. This TCR was recovered from an adult with an advanced solid tumor such as melanoma, head and neck, liver or kidney cancer. Source: CD4+ or CD8+ T cells sorted from blood, taken in a trial of the OX40 agonist ivuxolimab. The chain recombines TRBV6-5 with TRBJ1-5; D call uncertain. The CDR3 loop is CASSTGERVQPQHF. The CDR3 coding sequence is TGTGCCAGCAGTACCGGGGAACGGGTTCAGCCCCAGCATTTT.